This is a list of T cell receptor beta chains from one sample in a study of T cell repertoires in cytomegalovirus infection. TCRdb independently ran MiXCR on the reads; one entry per CDR3 protein. The table lists about a million distinct CDR3 sequences, about a third of them singletons. No cognate antigen is known for these TCRs. Specimen: cultured CD8+ T cells from PBMCs, collected from culture after CMV antigen stimulation. All receptors come from a human donor in good health (CMV status not recorded). Some clones in this sample may be carry-over from other donors' samples. Both conserved end residues are part of each CDR3. The order of the fields is J gene, clone size, V gene, D gene, CDR3 protein, CDR3 DNA. The D gene is left open where the match is weak. Size is stated for part of the rows, as once, few or many counts, or as a class when the clone is expanded.

J gene: TRBJ1-2; clone size: -; V gene: TRBV6-2/TRBV6-3; D gene: -; CDR3 protein: CASSSGLFYGYTF; CDR3 DNA: TGTGCCAGCAGTTCGGGACTGTTCTATGGCTACACCTTC
J gene: TRBJ2-1; clone size: -; V gene: TRBV2; D gene: TRBD1; CDR3 protein: CASSEDRGRYNEQFF; CDR3 DNA: TGTGCCAGCAGCGAAGACAGGGGGCGTTACAATGAGCAGTTCTTC
J gene: TRBJ2-2; clone size: -; V gene: TRBV6-1; D gene: -; CDR3 protein: CASITDTGELFF; CDR3 DNA: TGTGCCAGCATCACAGACACCGGGGAGCTGTTTTTT
J gene: TRBJ2-3; clone size: -; V gene: TRBV19; D gene: -; CDR3 protein: CSSRDSSPDTQYF; CDR3 DNA: TGTTCCAGTAGGGACTCTTCCCCAGATACGCAGTATTTT
J gene: TRBJ1-6; clone size: few; V gene: TRBV11-2; D gene: TRBD1; CDR3 protein: CASSPQGAHSPLHF; CDR3 DNA: TGTGCCAGCAGCCCACAGGGGGCTCATTCACCCCTCCACTTT
J gene: TRBJ1-3; clone size: few; V gene: TRBV25-1; D gene: -; CDR3 protein: CASSEYFGNTIYF; CDR3 DNA: TGTGCCAGCAGTGAATACTTTGGAAACACCATATATTTT
J gene: TRBJ1-1; clone size: -; V gene: TRBV9; D gene: TRBD1; CDR3 protein: CASSVRTGGTHTEAFF; CDR3 DNA: TGTGCCAGCAGCGTACGGACAGGGGGAACCCACACTGAAGCTTTCTTT
J gene: TRBJ2-3; clone size: few; V gene: TRBV27; D gene: TRBD2; CDR3 protein: CAGNARSSGWERGGDTQYF; CDR3 DNA: TGTGCCGGAAATGCAAGGTCTAGCGGGTGGGAACGGGGCGGGGATACGCAGTATTTT
J gene: TRBJ2-1; clone size: -; V gene: TRBV7-3; D gene: -; CDR3 protein: CASSPGLALTYNEQFF; CDR3 DNA: TGTGCCAGCAGCCCGGGACTCGCATTGACCTACAATGAGCAGTTCTTC
J gene: TRBJ2-1; clone size: -; V gene: TRBV5-1; D gene: TRBD2; CDR3 protein: CASSLAGLATNEQFF; CDR3 DNA: TGCGCCAGCAGCTTGGCGGGACTAGCAACCAATGAGCAGTTCTTC
J gene: TRBJ2-7; clone size: few; V gene: TRBV13; D gene: -; CDR3 protein: CASSLGLASYEQYF; CDR3 DNA: TGTGCCAGCAGCTTAGGACTAGCCTCCTACGAGCAGTACTTC
J gene: TRBJ2-5; clone size: few; V gene: TRBV7-8; D gene: -; CDR3 protein: CASSLGGTELETQYF; CDR3 DNA: TGTGCCAGCAGCTTAGGTGGAACTGAGTTGGAGACCCAGTACTTC
J gene: TRBJ1-6; clone size: -; V gene: TRBV6-5; D gene: TRBD1; CDR3 protein: CASSYSTGRASPLHF; CDR3 DNA: TGTGCCAGCAGTTACTCGACAGGGAGAGCTTCACCCCTCCACTTT
J gene: TRBJ2-7; clone size: -; V gene: TRBV10-3; D gene: -; CDR3 protein: CAIGMDSNDEQYF; CDR3 DNA: TGTGCCATCGGAATGGACAGTAACGACGAGCAGTACTTC
J gene: TRBJ1-1; clone size: few; V gene: TRBV7-9; D gene: -; CDR3 protein: CASSLGQVGVNTEAFF; CDR3 DNA: TGTGCCAGCAGCTTAGGGCAGGTTGGGGTGAACACTGAAGCTTTCTTT